This T cell receptor beta chain is from a study of shared clonotypes between healthy human individuals (dated by TCRdb to the early 2020s). General notes on the study: Three men and two women, aged 18 to 49 years, made up the cohort. For each donor, CD4 naive and CD4 memory were each run on three plates, CD8 naive on two plates, and CD8 memory on one plate. Blood TCR repertoires of a handful of healthy adults were deeply sequenced to estimate repertoire size and the extent of clonotype sharing between individuals. To increase sequencing depth and limit assay-specific biases, TCR repertoire library preparation and sequencing were carried out by different laboratories using diverse techniques. Per donor, leukapheresis produced somewhere between about 0.8 and 9.5 billion PBMCs.

Worth noting for this clone: This receptor's antigen is unknown. No much larger clonotype is one base removed from it; base qualities were not supplied.

Study-wide conclusions, independent of this receptor: Incomplete sequencing was indicated by rarefaction of sorted-subset datasets, despite the large sequencing depth. Based on pairwise subsampling, the degree of clonotype sharing among donors was expected to be affected by sequencing depth. The small number of donors limited the genetic and exposure-history diversity represented. Sampling was limited to blood, and TCR repertoires in tissue likely differ from TCR repertoires in blood. Naive subsets generally had larger estimated clonotype richness than memory subsets. When a few donors were compared, the shared fraction of clonotypes was 5% to 6.5% for naive CD4, less than 4% for naive CD8, roughly 2.5% for memory CD4, and 0.35% to 0.4% for memory CD8. Compared with non-shared clonotypes, the clonotypes found in all four sorted-subset donors had higher generation probabilities.

V is shortened by 4 bases, J by 1 base, and the region joining them spans 11 bases. The CDR3 runs 14 residues from the cysteine to the phenylalanine. Only CDR3 DNA is held: 42 bases, read in frame from base 1. Reading the germline V gene gives CDR1 SGDLS and CDR2 YYNGEE. Healthy HIV-negative adults with no recently reported acute infections or vaccinations were included as donors. Every donor was a Caucasian adult living in Nashville, Tennessee, USA. CD4+ T cells were enriched by magnetic negative selection, after which naive cells were positively selected on CD45RA and the negative fraction was taken as the memory subset. After blood collection by leukapheresis, PBMCs were isolated using Ficoll-Histopaque density gradient centrifugation and then cryopreserved in the vapor phase of liquid nitrogen. Analytical flow cytometry was used to check the purity and quantity of every magnetically sorted T cell population. Genomic DNA was isolated from each sorted fraction and quantified by UV absorbance on a Nanodrop 2000c.

Using the deep immunoSEQ assay, multiplex PCR amplified TCR CDR3 regions from genomic DNA. Extracted genomic DNA from each cell subset was spread evenly across all wells of several immunoSEQ 96-well plates, with each plate serving as a replicate. For sorted subsets, each replicate PCR was loaded with 150 to 250 ng genomic DNA, equivalent to about 33,000 T cell genomes. Purified libraries were quantified with a Qubit 3.0 fluorometer, sized on a Bioanalyzer 2100, and re-quantified with the KAPA Library Quantification kit. A separate single-read 150-cycle Illumina NextSeq 550 flow cell was used to sequence each immunoSEQ 96-well plate. The study's processing was this. Because the immunoSEQ output included only junctional sequences and no quality scores, the filtering could not be the same as the filtering used for full-length reads. To assign V/J genes and CDR3, sequences were annotated against IMGT germline references using PyIR, a Python wrapper for IgBLAST v1.9. Any read was removed if the V/J assignment was weak (E-value above 1e-6), the CDR3 was missing, or the read contained stop codons, out-of-frame junctions, or ambiguous translated residues. V3J clonotypes were defined by identical inferred V gene, J gene, and CDR3 amino acid sequence. The percentage overlap between two repertoires was calculated by dividing the number of shared unique clonotypes by the size of the smaller repertoire. RTK rarefaction, the Chao1 estimator, and Recon v2.1 estimates of unobserved clonotypes were used to assess repertoire richness. Generation probabilities for all TCRbeta clonotypes obtained by the gDNA method from a few donors were computed using OLGA. The table was pulled from immuneACCESS by TCRdb, which kept in-frame rearrangements only. Such tables lose some clones; where checked, under half of the loss comes from unresolved V genes, and the rest has no known cause. The V and J calls and clone size were taken over from that table, and D and trimming were inferred from the DNA. The sample records 2 million or so clones, roughly 95% of which are singletons. The top ten constitute 0.13% of the sample.

The sequence derives from a man younger than 35 in good health. The sample taken for sequencing was naive CD4+ T cells sorted from blood. Sample cell subset or site, as interpreted from the label and publication: CD45RA+ positively selected. The chain joins TRBV9 to TRBJ1-1; the D gene is possibly TRBD1, with 5 bases matching. The CDR3 here reads CASSSLTGNTEAFF. The DNA reads as follows: TGTGCCAGCAGCTCGCTAACAGGGAACACTGAAGCTTTCTTT.